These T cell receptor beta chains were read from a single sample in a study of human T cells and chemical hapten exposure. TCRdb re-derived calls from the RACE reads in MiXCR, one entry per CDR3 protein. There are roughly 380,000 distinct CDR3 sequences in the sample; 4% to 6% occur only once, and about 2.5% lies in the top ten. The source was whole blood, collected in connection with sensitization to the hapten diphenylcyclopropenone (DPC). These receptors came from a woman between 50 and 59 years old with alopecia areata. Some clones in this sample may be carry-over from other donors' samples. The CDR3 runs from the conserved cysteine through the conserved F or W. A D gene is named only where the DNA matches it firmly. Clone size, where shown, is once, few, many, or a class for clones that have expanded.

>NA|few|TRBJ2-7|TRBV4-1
TGCGCCAGCAGCCCCGAAAGGACGGGGACTTACGAGCAGTACTTC
CASSPERTGTYEQYF
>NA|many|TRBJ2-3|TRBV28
TGTGCCACCCTGCCCGGGACACACACAGATACGCAGTATTTT
CATLPGTHTDTQYF
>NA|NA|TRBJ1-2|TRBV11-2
TGTGCCAGCAGCTTTGGGCCCTCTTCTAACTATGGCTACACCTTC
CASSFGPSSNYGYTF
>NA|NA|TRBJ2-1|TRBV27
TGTGCCAGCAGTTCCCGCTTGGGAGGCCAGAAAAATGAGCAGTTCTTC
CASSSRLGGQKNEQFF
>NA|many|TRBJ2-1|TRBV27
TGTGCCAGCAGTTTAACAGAGGATGAGCAGTTCTTC
CASSLTEDEQFF
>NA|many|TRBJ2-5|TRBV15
TGTGCCACCAGCAGGACTAGGCAAGAGACCCAGTACTTC
CATSRTRQETQYF
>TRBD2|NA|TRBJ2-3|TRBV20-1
TGCAGTGCTACTCGAGCGGGGGGGTTCGCAGATACGCAGTATTTT
CSATRAGGFADTQYF
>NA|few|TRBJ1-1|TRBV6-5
TGTGCCAGCAGTTACTCCCTGGGAGAGAACACTGAAGCTTTCTTT
CASSYSLGENTEAFF
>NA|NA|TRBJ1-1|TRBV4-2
TGTGCCAGCAGGCTGCATACAGAGAACACTGAAGCTTTCTTT
CASRLHTENTEAFF
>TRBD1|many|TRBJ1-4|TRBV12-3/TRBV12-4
TGTGCCAGCAGGGAGGGACAGCAAAAACTGTTTTTT
CASREGQQKLFF
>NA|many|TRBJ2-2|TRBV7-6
TGTGCCAGCAGCCCTCAAAGGGCAGTTACGAACACCGGGGAGCTGTTTTTT
CASSPQRAVTNTGELFF
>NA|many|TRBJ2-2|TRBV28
TGTGCCAGCCTCAGCAGGGCAGGGGAGTCCGGGGAGCTGTTTTTT
CASLSRAGESGELFF
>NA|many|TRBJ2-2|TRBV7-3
TGTGCCAGCAGCTTAATGGCCTACGGGGAGCTGTTTTTT
CASSLMAYGELFF
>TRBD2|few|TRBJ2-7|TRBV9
TGTGCCAGCAGCGGAAGCGGGGGGCGAAAGGACGAGCAGTACTTC
CASSGSGGRKDEQYF
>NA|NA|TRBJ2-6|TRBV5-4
TGTGCCAGCAGCTTGTTAGTGGCGTCTGGGGCCAACGTCCTGACTTTC
CASSLLVASGANVLTF
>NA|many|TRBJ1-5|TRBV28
TGTGCCAGCAGTTTGGGGATTCGGCAGGGTGGTCAGCCCCAGCATTTT
CASSLGIRQGGQPQHF
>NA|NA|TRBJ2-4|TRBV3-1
TGTGCCAGCAGCCAAGATCCAGGGAGAAACATTCAGTACTTC
CASSQDPGRNIQYF
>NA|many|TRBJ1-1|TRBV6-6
TGTGCCAGCAGTTATATCGGCAGGGACACTGAAGCTTTCTTT
CASSYIGRDTEAFF
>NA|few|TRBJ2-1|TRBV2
TGTGCCAGCAGGTCTGAGAGAGAAGATGAGCAGTTCTTC
CASRSEREDEQFF